This TCR beta chain was found in a study of T cell changes during pregnancy in multiple sclerosis. The V end lost 0 bases, the J end lost 7 bases, and 7 bases lay between the germline ends. The CDR3 consists of 13 residues. Germline V gene sequence: CDR1 SGHTA, CDR2 FQGNSA. The repertoire was sequenced with immunoSEQ multiplex PCR; TCRdb's copy has only in-frame clones and lacks some. The sample holds 100,000 to 110,000 clones, 80% to 95% seen once. V gene TRBV7-2 combines with J gene TRBJ2-1; the D is unclear. The source was peripheral blood, collected after pregnancy. This TCR came from a female donor with multiple sclerosis, enrolled in a pregnancy study. The CDR3 sequence: CASSLASQNEQFF. CDR3 coding DNA: TGTGCCAGCAGCTTAGCCTCACAGAATGAGCAGTTCTTC.